The sample holds one count of the clone carrying this T cell receptor (beta chain). Antigen: not known. This CDR3 contains 16 residues. The germline V and J ends were trimmed by 4 bases and 3 bases, with 19 bases remaining between them. CDR1 SGHDT and CDR2 YYEEEE come from the germline V gene. The data stem from a study of cytomegalovirus exposure and HLA in healthy donors. Regarding the study as a whole: A later analysis reportedly identified an Asian-associated ancestry cluster as carrying fewer N-insertions than the approximately 620-donor mean. An apparent linkage of common viral pathogens to several of the most significant clusters emerged in a later analysis. One variant, a missense change in DCLRE1C, was linked in a later analysis to TCR beta V- and J-gene trimming.

A multiplex PCR was run with 60 Vbeta primers and 13 Jbeta primers. Produced via immunoSEQ multiplex PCR; TCRdb's table is partial and in-frame only. The sample records 120,000 to 150,000 clones, roughly 82% being singletons. The chain joins TRBV5-6 to TRBJ1-1, with unresolved D. The origin of this receptor is a man aged 25-45 years in good health and CMV-seropositive. Sequencing was done on a sample of PBMCs. CDR3: CASSQSGRVRDTEAFF. The DNA of the CDR3 is TGTGCCAGCAGCCAATCTGGGAGGGTCCGAGACACTGAAGCTTTCTTT.